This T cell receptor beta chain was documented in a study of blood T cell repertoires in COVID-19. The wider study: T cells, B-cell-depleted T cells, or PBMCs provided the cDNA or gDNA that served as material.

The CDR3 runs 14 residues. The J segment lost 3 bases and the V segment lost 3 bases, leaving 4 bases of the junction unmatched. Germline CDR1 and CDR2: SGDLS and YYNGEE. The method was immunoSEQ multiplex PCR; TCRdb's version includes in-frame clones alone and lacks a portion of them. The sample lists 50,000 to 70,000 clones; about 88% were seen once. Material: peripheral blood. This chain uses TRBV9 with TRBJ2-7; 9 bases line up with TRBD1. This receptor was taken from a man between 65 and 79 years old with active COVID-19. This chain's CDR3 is CASSAGGQGYEQYF. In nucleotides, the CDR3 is TGTGCCAGCAGCGCGGGGGGACAGGGCTACGAGCAGTACTTC.